A single T cell receptor (beta chain) is shown here with its context. Its target is not known. This record belongs to a study of CD8 T cells in Susac syndrome. Study-level results: It was acknowledged in the study that the number of individuals who were included in its TCR sequencing and HLA analysis was relatively small.

This CDR3 comprises 16 residues. The V gene lost 5 bases and the J gene lost 0 bases, with 20 bases spanning the gap. The V gene's germline CDR1 is DFQATT and CDR2 SNEGSKA (reference sequence). Random hexamers primed reverse transcription of about 0.45 to 1 ug RNA. TCRdb ran MiXCR on the immunoSEQ multiplex PCR reads and lists one entry per CDR3 protein. The table lists 180,000 or so distinct CDR3 sequences, around 96% of them singletons, with about 0.1% in the top ten. The receptor was derived from a human donor in good health. The V and J genes are TRBV20-1 and TRBJ2-7; D may correspond to TRBD1 or TRBD2 (6 bases each). Sequencing was performed on CD4+ T cells from PBMCs. CDR3 protein: CSAEAGRGGTSYEQYF. The CDR3 DNA is TGCAGTGCTGAAGCTGGCAGGGGCGGGACCTCCTACGAGCAGTACTTC.